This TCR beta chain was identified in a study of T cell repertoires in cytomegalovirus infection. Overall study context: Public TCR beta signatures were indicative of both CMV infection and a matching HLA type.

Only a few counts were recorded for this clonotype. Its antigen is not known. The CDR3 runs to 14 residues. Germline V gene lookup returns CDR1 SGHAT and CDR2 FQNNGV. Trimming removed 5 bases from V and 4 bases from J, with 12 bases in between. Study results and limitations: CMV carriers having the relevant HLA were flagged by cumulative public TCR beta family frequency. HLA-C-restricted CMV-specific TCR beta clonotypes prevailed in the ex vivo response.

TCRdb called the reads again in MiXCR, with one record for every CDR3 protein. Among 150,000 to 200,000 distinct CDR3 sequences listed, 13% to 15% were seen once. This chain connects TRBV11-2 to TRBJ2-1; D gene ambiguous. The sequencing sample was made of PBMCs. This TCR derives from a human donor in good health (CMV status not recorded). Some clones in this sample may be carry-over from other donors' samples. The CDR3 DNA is TGTGCCAGCAGCCCTGGTAGCCTATACAATGAGCAGTTCTTC. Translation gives CASSPGSLYNEQFF.